These 27 T cell receptor beta chains came from one sample sequenced in a study of T cell repertoires and leukemia-associated antigens. Their antigens remain unidentified. TCRdb re-analysed the 5' RACE reads in MiXCR, keeping a single row per CDR3 protein. The repertoire consists of roughly 12,000 distinct CDR3 sequences, with about 41% occurring once and the leading ten covering approximately 33%. Sequenced sample: CD3+ T cells sorted from blood and cultured. These receptors all come from a female donor in good health.

The chain links TRBV11-3 to TRBJ2-3, with TRBD2 matching 8 bases. The CDR3 is made up of 15 amino acids. Germline trimming cut 1 base from V and 6 bases from J; bases unmatched to any gene: 6. CDR1 SGHNT and CDR2 YENEEA come from the germline V gene. CDR3 sequence reads: CASSLGTGGPDTQYF. The CDR3 nucleotides read TGTGCCAGCAGCTTAGGAACGGGAGGGCCGGATACGCAGTATTTT.

By proportion, this clonotype is medium-sized. The J gene is TRBJ2-5, the V gene TRBV7-9; D call uncertain. V shed 2 bases and J shed 4 bases, with 11 bases lying between them. From germline, CDR1 is SEHNR and CDR2 FQNEAQ (reference sequence). CDR3 size: 14 residues. The CDR3 DNA reads TGTGCCAGCAGCTTAACTATGGACGGAGAGACCCAGTACTTC. Amino acid sequence: CASSLTMDGETQYF.

The chain combines TRBV20-1 with TRBJ2-1, with no clear D. The V gene lost 2 bases and the J gene lost 2 bases, with 13 bases spanning the gap. The CDR3 is 15 amino acids. The germline gives CDR1 DFQATT, CDR2 SNEGSKA (reference sequence). CDR3 nucleotide sequence: TGCAGTGCTAGAAAGCCACCTTGGCCCTACAATGAGCAGTTCTTC. Translation: CSARKPPWPYNEQFF.

This clonotype came up a few times. The rearrangement joins TRBV6-2 or TRBV6-3 to TRBJ2-6; D is unclear. Germline CDR1 and CDR2: MNHEY and SVGEGT. Trimming removed 5 bases from V and 0 bases from J, with 5 bases in between. This CDR3 has 14 residues. In DNA, the CDR3 is TGTGCCAGCAGTCCAGACTCTGGGGCCAACGTCCTGACTTTC. Protein product: CASSPDSGANVLTF.

This clonotype was detected many times. The chain links TRBV7-3 to TRBJ2-1; D might be TRBD1 (6 bases). CDR3 length equals 16 residues. CDR1 is SGHTA and CDR2 is FQGTGA in the germline V gene. V was trimmed by 5 bases and J by 3 bases, leaving 17 bases between them. CDR3 sequence: CASSQQGSPNYNEQFF. CDR3 coding DNA: TGTGCCAGCAGCCAGCAGGGGTCTCCAAACTACAATGAGCAGTTCTTC.

Remarks on this clonotype: No conserved phenylalanine or tryptophan is present at the end of the CDR3, so a read error is the likely explanation. This sequence joins TRBV20-1 and TRBJ2-1; D is perhaps TRBD1 or TRBD2 (6 bases each). This CDR3 is 14 amino acids long. Germline lookup yields CDR1 DFQATT and CDR2 SNEGSKA (reference sequence). V was trimmed by 6 bases and J by 6 bases, leaving 18 bases between them. In DNA form, the CDR3 reads TGCAGTGCCCGAGGGGGTGCGGGGCCCAATGAGCAGTTCTCC. Protein: CSARGGAGPNEQFS.

This clonotype was observed a few times. Germline and junction disagree at one end, which may indicate a read error. The CDR3 coding sequence is TGTGCTAGCAGCTTAGTGCCAGGGTACGAGCAGTACTTC. It codes for CASSLVPGYEQYF. The J gene is TRBJ2-7, the V gene TRBV7-7; TRBD1 is a possible D gene (5 bases). Germline lookup yields CDR1 SSHAT and CDR2 FNYEAQ (reference sequence). The CDR3 runs to 13 residues.

A word on this clonotype: Germline is not matched at one junction end, which may reflect a read error. The V and J genes are TRBV7-2 and TRBJ2-2; 7 positions agree with TRBD2. The V gene's germline CDR1 is SGHTA and CDR2 FQGNSA. There are 15 residues in the CDR3. Written as DNA, the CDR3 is TGTGCCAGTAGCTTAATTCCTAGCGGCCGAGGGGAGCTGTTTTTT. Protein sequence: CASSLIPSGRGELFF.

By share, this clonotype counts as medium-sized (0.01 to 0.1%). This chain connects TRBV5-1 to TRBJ2-4; 7 bases fit TRBD1. Trimming cost V 0 bases and J 10 bases; bases outside gene matches: 7. The CDR3 extends over 14 amino acids. Germline CDR1 reads SGHRS; CDR2 reads YFSETQ. The CDR3 loop reads CASSLGGTDPIQYF. The CDR3 nucleotides are TGCGCCAGCAGCTTGGGTGGGACAGATCCGATTCAGTACTTC.

By share of the sample, this clonotype is medium-sized (0.01 to 0.1%). The junction departs from the called germline gene at one end, perhaps through a read error. The rearrangement joins TRBV5-5 to TRBJ2-1, with 9 bases identical to TRBD1. CDR1 and CDR2 (germline): SGHKS, YYEKEE (reference sequence). This CDR3 has 15 residues. CDR3 sequence (DNA): TGTGCCAGCAGATTGGGACAGGGAACCTACAATGAGCAGTTCTTC. It encodes CASRLGQGTYNEQFF.

CDR3 coding DNA: TGTGCCAGCAGTGGGGACAGGGGGGCCCAACGGACCCAGTACTTC. It encodes CASSGDRGAQRTQYF. This chain links TRBV2 with TRBJ2-5, with TRBD1 identical over 11 bases. After removal of 4 bases from V and 7 bases from J, the junction contained 8 bases not matched to a gene. The germline V gene has CDR1 SNHLY and CDR2 FYNNEI. The CDR3 has 15 amino acids. The full variable domain, with the rest looked up from reference TRBV2 and TRBJ2-5, is EPEVTQTPSHQVTQMGQEVILRCVPISNHLYFYWYRQILGQKVEFLVSFYNNEISEKSEIFDDQFSVERPDGSNFTLKIRSTKLEDSAMYFCASSGDRGAQRTQYFGPGTRLLVL.

This clonotype was seen a handful of times. The rearrangement links TRBV20-1 to TRBJ1-5; 7 bases map to TRBD1. The CDR3 runs 15 residues. Germline lookup yields CDR1 DFQATT and CDR2 SNEGSKA (reference sequence). The junction had 8 bases not matched to a gene; V was cut back by 2 bases and J by 4 bases. The CDR3 protein is CSARRPTGMNQPQHF. In DNA, the CDR3 is TGCAGTGCTAGAAGACCGACAGGGATGAATCAGCCCCAGCATTTT.

V and J are TRBV7-3 and TRBJ2-2; D possibly uses TRBD1 or TRBD2 (5 bases each). Germline V gene lookup returns CDR1 SGHTA and CDR2 FQGTGA. The CDR3 loop spans 14 amino acids. V gave up 5 bases and J gave up 8 bases, with 15 bases separating them. The CDR3 region is CASSGGPRRGELFF. CDR3 DNA: TGTGCCAGCAGCGGGGGACCCCGGAGAGGGGAGCTGTTTTTT.

This clonotype was recorded only once. A read error may account for a junction end that differs from germline. V usage is TRBV5-1 and J usage is TRBJ2-3; D gene ambiguous. This CDR3 is 16 amino acids long. Germline V CDR1 and CDR2: SGHRS, YFSETQ. The CDR3 here is CANSLVVTESTDTQYF. CDR3 DNA sequence: TGCGCCAACAGCTTGGTTGTAACGGAGAGCACAGATACGCAGTATTTT.

Concerning this clonotype: One junction end disagrees with the germline gene, perhaps due to a read error. The V call is TRBV25-1, the J call TRBJ2-7, with TRBD1 identical over 9 bases. The CDR3 is made up of 16 amino acids. The V gene's germline CDR1 is MGHDK and CDR2 SYGVNS. For the CDR3, the DNA is TGTGCCAGCAGTGGCGGCGTGGGACAGGGTAGGCCCGAGCAGCACTTC. Encoded protein: CASSGGVGQGRPEQHF.

V is TRBV5-1 and J is TRBJ1-1, with D hard to call. Trimming shortened V by 10 bases and J by 3 bases, and 4 bases separated the two germline ends. The germline V gene has CDR1 SGHRS and CDR2 YFSETQ. CDR3 length: 9 residues. The CDR3 sequence: CAFDTEAFF. In DNA form, the CDR3 reads TGCGCCTTTGACACTGAAGCTTTCTTT.

This clonotype was counted many times. The chain combines TRBV7-9 with TRBJ2-5; D is possibly TRBD1 (6 bases). The CDR3 sequence is 17 residues long. Germline V gene data show CDR1 as SEHNR and CDR2 as FQNEAQ (reference sequence). The germline V and J ends were trimmed by 2 bases and 0 bases, with 16 bases remaining between them. This CDR3 reads CASSLLGQKANQETQYF. The CDR3 DNA follows: TGTGCCAGCAGCTTACTTGGACAGAAAGCCAACCAAGAGACCCAGTACTTC.

This chain uses TRBV5-1 with TRBJ2-1; the match to TRBD1 covers 7 bases. The CDR3 runs 16 residues. The junction had 11 bases not matched to a gene; V was cut back by 6 bases and J by 2 bases. Germline V gene sequence: CDR1 SGHRS, CDR2 YFSETQ. CDR3 nucleotides: TGCGCCAGCACCACCGAGCCGGGACAGACCTACAATGAGCAGTTCTTC. Its protein product is CASTTEPGQTYNEQFF.

The genes are TRBV4-2 and TRBJ2-1, with a possible D match to TRBD2 (6 bases). CDR3 length equals 16 residues. Germline V gene lookup returns CDR1 LGHNA and CDR2 YNFKEQ. The CDR3: CPRSQERLVRSNEQFF. Written as DNA, the CDR3 is TGTCCGAGAAGCCAAGAACGACTAGTAAGAAGCAATGAGCAGTTCTTC.

The chain recombines TRBV7-2 with TRBJ1-2, with TRBD1 matching 7 bases. The CDR3 length is 16 residues. Germline CDR1 SGHTA, CDR2 FQGNSA. Germline trimming cut 5 bases from V and 8 bases from J; bases unmatched to any gene: 17. CDR3: CASSPHGGQLGRGYTF. CDR3 nucleotides: TGTGCCAGCAGCCCCCATGGGGGACAGCTTGGGAGGGGCTACACCTTC. Full variable domain (rest looked up from reference TRBV7-2 and TRBJ1-2): GAGVSQSPSNKVTEKGKDVELRCDPISGHTALYWYRQSLGQGLEFLIYFQGNSAPDKSGLPSDRFSAERTGGSVSTLTIQRTQQEDSAVYLCASSPHGGQLGRGYTFGSGTRLTVV.

V is TRBV24-1 and J is TRBJ2-1; D unresolved. Trimming left V 12 bases short and J 3 bases short, with 14 bases between. The CDR3 contains 13 residues. CDR1 is KGHDR and CDR2 is SFDVKD in the germline V gene. The CDR3 loop is CAASDSLYNEQFF. The CDR3 bases are TGTGCCGCTAGTGATAGCCTCTACAATGAGCAGTTCTTC.

This clonotype was observed at least ten times. The chain links TRBV7-3 to TRBJ2-1, with a weak D call TRBD2 (5 bases). V was shortened by 5 bases and J by 5 bases, with 16 bases between the two germline ends. This CDR3 region has 15 residues. Germline CDR1 reads SGHTA; CDR2 reads FQGTGA. CDR3 sequence reads: CASSPLTGMNNEQFF. Written as DNA, the CDR3 is TGTGCCAGCAGCCCACTCACCGGGATGAACAATGAGCAGTTCTTC. Full variable domain (outside the CDR3, taken from reference TRBV7-3 and TRBJ2-1): GAGVSQTPSNKVTEKGKYVELRCDPISGHTALYWYRQSLGQGPEFLIYFQGTGAADDSGLPNDRFFAVRPEGSVSTLKIQRTERGDSAVYLCASSPLTGMNNEQFFGPGTRLTVL.

By share, this clonotype counts as medium-sized. V and J are TRBV5-1 and TRBJ2-1; 7 nucleotides align to TRBD2. The germline CDR1 and CDR2 sequences are SGHRS and YFSETQ. The ends lost 2 bases at V and 8 bases at J; junction bases unmatched: 19. The CDR3 covers 18 residues. For the CDR3, the DNA is TGCGCCAGCAGCTTTAACTCCCCGGGAGGCTATTTAGGAGATGAGCAGTTCTTC. Amino acids: CASSFNSPGGYLGDEQFF.

This chain connects TRBV12-3 or TRBV12-4 to TRBJ2-2, with D perhaps TRBD1 (6 bases). Trimming removed 7 bases from V and 2 bases from J, with 17 bases in between. The CDR3 is 16 residues long. CDR3 nucleotides: TGTGCCAGCATGTTTTGGGGGCCAGCAAACACCGGGGAGCTGTTTTTT. Amino acid sequence: CASMFWGPANTGELFF.

The V call is TRBV20-1, the J call TRBJ2-3; 12 bases line up with TRBD2. Germline values: CDR1 DFQATT, CDR2 SNEGSKA (reference sequence). V shed 1 base, J shed 4 bases, and the junction held 9 bases outside the gene matches. The CDR3 totals 17 residues. This chain's CDR3 is CSARAPRLAGVADTQYF. In DNA, the CDR3 is TGCAGTGCTAGAGCCCCCCGACTAGCGGGAGTGGCAGATACGCAGTATTTT.

J is TRBJ1-2 and V is TRBV5-1; D unclear. The CDR3 contains 16 residues. The V and J ends lost 0 bases and 2 bases respectively, with 14 bases between them. The germline V gene has CDR1 SGHRS and CDR2 YFSETQ. The CDR3 here is CASSLDSSFINYGYTF. The CDR3 DNA is TGCGCCAGCAGCTTGGACAGCTCTTTTATCAACTATGGCTACACCTTC.

In its sample, this clonotype is medium-sized. This sequence joins TRBV12-3 or TRBV12-4 and TRBJ2-7, with TRBD2 identical over 8 bases. J lost 6 bases, V lost 6 bases, and 7 bases had no gene match. This CDR3 comprises 13 residues. The chain's CDR3 is CASRPGLVGEQYF. The DNA of the CDR3 is TGTGCCAGCAGGCCGGGACTAGTTGGCGAGCAGTACTTC.